This TCR beta chain appears in the sequencing data of a study of blood T cell repertoires in COVID-19. Study overall: Collection of acute and convalescent COVID-19 samples took place in the United States, Italy and Spain.

Participants' own reports of clinical history determined their cohort assignment. Original handling: Using reference gene primer amplification, nucleated cell counts were estimated. Profiling relied on immunoSEQ multiplex PCR, and the TCRdb table lists in-frame clones only, not all of them. V and J calls and clone size are given by that table; D and trimming were obtained from the DNA. The sample yields 160,000 or so clones, more than 65% seen once. There are 14 residues in the CDR3. Germline V gene lookup returns CDR1 SQVTM and CDR2 ANQGSEA. V lost 2 bases and J lost 0, with 8 bases in between. The chain carries TRBV29-1 and TRBJ2-1; tentatively, D is TRBD2 (5 bases). The receptor comes from a woman between 40 and 55 years old with acute COVID-19. Sequences were obtained from PBMCs or T cells enriched from blood (not recorded which). In DNA form, the CDR3 reads TGCAGCGTTGAACAGGACTCCTCCTACAATGAGCAGTTCTTC. Its protein is CSVEQDSSYNEQFF.